Below, 19 T cell receptor beta chains from the same sample are listed, as sequenced in a study of CD8 T cells in ankylosing spondylitis. Study-wide results and caveats: Typical of ankylosing spondylitis blood, it appeared, was a TCR beta motif of under 10 highly homologous variants.

These receptors lack a known antigen. MiXCR was run by TCRdb on the 5' RACE reads, yielding one entry per CDR3 protein. This table has some 840,000 distinct CDR3 sequences, over 9.5% appearing once. The sequenced sample was blood, either unsorted or a sorted T cell fraction (not recorded which). The receptors shown here come from a male donor with ankylosing spondylitis.

There are many counts of this clonotype. The genes are TRBV7-9 and TRBJ2-5; D is ambiguous. The CDR3 has 14 residues. Germline lookup yields CDR1 SEHNR and CDR2 FQNEAQ (reference sequence). V was cut by 0 bases and J by 7 bases, with 12 bases left in between. The CDR3 reads CASSLATPVGTQYF. CDR3 DNA: TGTGCCAGCAGCTTAGCCACGCCAGTAGGGACCCAGTACTTC.

This clonotype was detected only a few times. This chain uses TRBV12-3 or TRBV12-4 with TRBJ2-7, with TRBD1 matching 9 bases. This CDR3 is 16 amino acids long. Trimming cost V 3 bases and J 3 bases; bases outside gene matches: 9. The chain's CDR3 is CASSFGDRDKGYEQYF. Written as DNA, the CDR3 is TGTGCCAGCAGTTTTGGGGACAGGGATAAAGGCTACGAGCAGTACTTC.

The CDR3 bases are TGCGCCAGCAGCTTGGGGGGACTAGCGGGTGGTAACTCCTACGAGCAGTACTTC. Translated: CASSLGGLAGGNSYEQYF. V usage is TRBV5-1 and J usage is TRBJ2-7, with 12 nucleotides matching TRBD2. This CDR3 has 18 residues. Germline V CDR1 and CDR2: SGHRS, YFSETQ. With 0 bases clipped from V and 0 bases from J, the junction kept 7 bases outside the gene matches.

This clonotype came up a few times. This chain links TRBV30 with TRBJ2-1, with 15 bases aligning to TRBD2. The CDR3 contains 18 residues. Germline V CDR1 and CDR2: GTSNPN, SVGIG (reference sequence). J lost 2 bases, V lost 4 bases, and 9 bases had no gene match. CDR3: CAWNVGRTSGGAYNEQFF. The CDR3 DNA sequence: TGTGCCTGGAACGTAGGGCGGACTAGCGGGGGGGCCTACAATGAGCAGTTCTTC.

V usage is TRBV5-1 and J usage is TRBJ2-5; no firm D call. The CDR3 is 15 residues long. V was pared by 4 bases and J by 1 base, with 14 bases between. Germline V gives CDR1 SGHRS, CDR2 YFSETQ. The CDR3 bases are TGCGCCAGCAGCAGCCTCCCAGGCCCCCAAGAGACCCAGTACTTC. Translation: CASSSLPGPQETQYF.

The count of this clonotype is one. The V call is TRBV5-1, the J call TRBJ2-3; D is undetermined. The germline CDR1 and CDR2 sequences are SGHRS and YFSETQ. This CDR3 is built from 13 residues. Trimming removed 7 bases at V and 6 bases at J, with 15 bases between. CDR3 region: CASRVSLWDTQYF. The CDR3 nucleotides are TGCGCCAGCCGGGTGTCGTTGTGGGATACGCAGTATTTT.

This clonotype appeared a few times. V and J are TRBV20-1 and TRBJ1-1; TRBD1 agrees at 9 bases. Trimming cost V 2 bases and J 8 bases; bases outside gene matches: 9. CDR3 length equals 14 residues. Germline lookup yields CDR1 DFQATT and CDR2 SNEGSKA (reference sequence). CDR3 amino acids: CSARSGTGYSEAFF. The CDR3 DNA is TGCAGTGCTAGAAGCGGGACAGGGTATTCCGAAGCTTTCTTT.

This clonotype was counted only a few times. This sequence joins TRBV7-9 and TRBJ2-1; TRBD2 matches 8 bases. Germline CDR1 SEHNR, CDR2 FQNEAQ (reference sequence). V lost 4 bases and J lost 2; bases outside the gene matches: 7. The CDR3 extends over 16 amino acids. The CDR3 loop is CASSSPVAGTYNEQFF. DNA for the CDR3: TGTGCCAGCAGCTCTCCGGTAGCGGGGACCTACAATGAGCAGTTCTTC.

V and J are TRBV7-6 and TRBJ2-1, with TRBD1 matching 7 bases. The CDR3 loop spans 19 amino acids. V lost 5 bases and J lost 5; bases outside the gene matches: 21. The germline V gene encodes CDR1 SGHVS and CDR2 FNYEAQ. CDR3 sequence (DNA): TGTGCCAGCAGCCCTAGACAATGGCACCGGGACAGAATTAACAATGAGCAGTTCTTC. Protein product: CASSPRQWHRDRINNEQFF.

Only a few counts were recorded for this clonotype. This chain connects TRBV15 to TRBJ2-7; D remains ambiguous. Trimming took off 0 bases at V and 4 bases at J, with 10 bases between the two ends. Germline CDR1 and CDR2: LNHNV and YYDKDF (reference sequence). This CDR3 has 14 amino acids. In nucleotides, the CDR3 is TGTGCCACCAGCAGAGATAGATTGGGGTACGAGCAGTACTTC. This encodes CATSRDRLGYEQYF.

This clonotype has only a few counts. The chain uses TRBV4-1 and TRBJ2-3; D ambiguous. CDR3 size: 16 residues. The V gene's germline CDR1 is MGHRA and CDR2 YSYEKL. Trimming took 1 base from V and 4 from J, leaving 15 bases between them. This CDR3 is CASSQGPLYSADTQYF. Here the CDR3 DNA reads TGCGCCAGCAGCCAAGGGCCTCTCTACTCGGCAGATACGCAGTATTTT.

This clonotype turned up a few times. The chain uses TRBV20-1 and TRBJ2-7; no reliable D call. Germline V gene data show CDR1 as DFQATT and CDR2 as SNEGSKA (reference sequence). V lost 3 bases to trimming and J lost 0 bases, with 9 bases between them. The CDR3 sequence is 13 residues long. The CDR3 nucleotides are TGCAGTGCTAGGAAGGACGTCTCCTACGAGCAGTACTTC. It yields the protein CSARKDVSYEQYF.

This clonotype was seen many times. V gene TRBV20-1 combines with J gene TRBJ2-5; D gene unclear. V shed 2 bases and J shed 1 base, with 8 bases lying between them. Germline assignment: CDR1 DFQATT and CDR2 SNEGSKA (reference sequence). The CDR3 sequence is 13 residues long. CDR3 amino acids: CSARPDGQETQYF. DNA of the CDR3: TGCAGTGCTAGACCGGACGGCCAAGAGACCCAGTACTTC.

This clonotype showed up just a few times. The chain uses TRBV6-1 and TRBJ2-3; D is possibly TRBD1 (5 bases). This CDR3 has 13 residues. V was clipped by 6 bases and J by 9 bases, with 16 bases between them. The V gene's germline CDR1 is MNHNS and CDR2 SASEGT. The CDR3 loop is CASRGAGSGTQYF. DNA for the CDR3: TGTGCCAGCAGAGGGGCAGGCTCAGGGACGCAGTATTTT.

This clonotype was picked up a small number of times. The chain uses TRBV7-2 and TRBJ2-3; 8 nucleotides match TRBD2. Germline-derived CDR1 and CDR2 are SGHTA and FQGNSA. The length of the CDR3 is 14 residues. V lost 5 bases to trimming and J lost 6 bases; unmatched junction nucleotides: 7. The DNA of the CDR3 is TGTGCCAGCAGCCCTCGACTAGCGAGTGATACGCAGTATTTT. It codes for CASSPRLASDTQYF.

This clonotype showed up many times. This chain uses TRBV20-1 with TRBJ1-1, with D possibly matching TRBD1 (5 bases). The CDR3 runs 12 residues. Germline CDR1 and CDR2: DFQATT and SNEGSKA (reference sequence). CDR3 DNA sequence: TGCGCGCTACCCACAGGCCATGCTGAAGCTTTCTTT. It encodes CALPTGHAEAFF.

This clonotype appeared a few times. The V gene is TRBV5-6, the J gene TRBJ1-2; D is unresolved. V was shortened by 4 bases and J by 0 bases, with 4 bases between the two germline ends. The CDR3 totals 12 residues. Germline V CDR1 and CDR2: SGHDT, YYEEEE. The CDR3 sequence: CASSTSNYGYTF. The CDR3 DNA reads as TGTGCCAGCAGCACCTCTAACTATGGCTACACCTTC. Together with reference TRBV5-6 and TRBJ1-2, the CDR3 gives the full variable domain: DAGVTQSPTHLIKTRGQQVTLRCSPKSGHDTVSWYQQALGQGPQFIFQYYEEEERQRGNFPDRFSGHQFPNYSSELNVNALLLGDSALYLCASSTSNYGYTFGSGTRLTVV.

This clonotype was seen a few times. The rearrangement links TRBV20-1 to TRBJ1-5; D is perhaps TRBD1 (6 bases). CDR1 and CDR2 (germline): DFQATT, SNEGSKA (reference sequence). The CDR3 is 15 residues long. V dropped 1 base and J dropped 5 bases, with 15 bases sitting between them. The CDR3 DNA sequence: TGCAGTGCTAGAGGTTGGGACACTATTGATCAGCCCCAGCATTTT. It specifies CSARGWDTIDQPQHF.

The CDR3 nucleotides read TGTGCCAACTCTGGAACAGGGTCCAGTGCAGATACGCAGTATTTT. Translated: CANSGTGSSADTQYF. This chain uses TRBV28 with TRBJ2-3, with a weak D call TRBD1 (6 bases). CDR1 is MDHEN, CDR2 SYDVKM, per germline. Trimming pared 10 bases from V and 4 bases from J, leaving 21 bases between. This CDR3 has 15 residues.